Shown below are 4 T cell receptor beta chains from a single sample sequenced in a study of cytomegalovirus exposure and HLA in healthy donors. PCR was performed using 60 Vbeta and 13 Jbeta primers. The data were produced by immunoSEQ multiplex PCR, yet TCRdb's version contains in-frame clones alone and is incomplete. The sample contains fewer than 200,000 clones, approximately 81% of which appear only once. Sequenced sample: PBMCs. These receptors were taken from a woman in her 30s in good health and CMV-seronegative.

The V and J genes are TRBV28 and TRBJ1-2; tentative D call: TRBD1 (5 bases). The CDR3 has 13 amino acids. Trimming cost V 7 bases and J 8 bases, with 17 bases left between them. Germline assignment: CDR1 MDHEN and CDR2 SYDVKM. CDR3 amino acids: CASTLGGAGGYTF. The DNA of the CDR3 is TGTGCCAGCACCTTAGGCGGGGCAGGGGGCTACACCTTC.

On this clone: The junction differs from germline at one of its ends, possibly a read error. This chain connects TRBV7-9 to TRBJ2-3, with 7 bases identical to TRBD1. The CDR3 extends over 14 amino acids. Germline values: CDR1 SEHNR, CDR2 FQNEAQ (reference sequence). CDR3 DNA sequence: TGTTCCAGCAGACCGACAGGGATAGAAGATACGCAGTATTTT. Protein: CSSRPTGIEDTQYF.

This chain uses TRBV19 with TRBJ2-3; possible D gene TRBD2, 5 bases. In germline, CDR1 is LNHDA, CDR2 SQIVND (reference sequence). V was pared by 9 bases and J by 9 bases, with 16 bases between. The CDR3 extends over 12 amino acids. CDR3 residues: CASSPGGETQYF. In DNA, the CDR3 is TGTGCCAGCTCCCCCGGTGGGGAGACGCAGTATTTT.

The chain is built from TRBV27 and TRBJ1-1, with 7 bases lining up with TRBD1. The CDR3 has 15 residues. With V trimmed by 6 bases and J by 4 bases, 11 bases remained unmatched. Germline lookup yields CDR1 MNHEY and CDR2 SMNVEV (reference sequence). CDR3: CASRPTGTVVTEAFF. The CDR3 region has the DNA TGTGCCAGCAGGCCGACAGGGACCGTGGTCACTGAAGCTTTCTTT.